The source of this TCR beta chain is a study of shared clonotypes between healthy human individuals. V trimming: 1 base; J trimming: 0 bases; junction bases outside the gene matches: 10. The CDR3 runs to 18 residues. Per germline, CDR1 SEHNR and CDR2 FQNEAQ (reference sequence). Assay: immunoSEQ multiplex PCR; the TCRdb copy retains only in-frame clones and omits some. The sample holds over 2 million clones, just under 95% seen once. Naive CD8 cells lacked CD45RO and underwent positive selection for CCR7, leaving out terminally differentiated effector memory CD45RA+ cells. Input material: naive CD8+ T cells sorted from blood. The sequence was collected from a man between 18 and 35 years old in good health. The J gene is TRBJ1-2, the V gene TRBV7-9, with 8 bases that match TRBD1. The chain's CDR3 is CASSLELGGTGANYGYTF. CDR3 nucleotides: TGTGCCAGCAGCTTAGAGCTGGGAGGGACAGGAGCTAACTATGGCTACACCTTC.